This record covers a single T cell receptor (beta chain). Its antigen remains unknown. This sample was taken from a study of T-cell memory formation after mild COVID-19. Study in general: TCR clusters were mostly confined to one donor each.

Trimming cost V 4 bases and J 8 bases, with 16 bases left between them. The CDR3 runs to 14 residues. Looked up from germline, CDR1 is SEHNR and CDR2 is FQNEAQ (reference sequence). TCRdb ran MiXCR on the 5' RACE reads and lists one entry per CDR3 protein. The profile shows hundreds of thousands of distinct CDR3 sequences, around 28% of them singletons. Study-wide results and caveats: Memory from before infection featured some responding clones, which suggests cross-reactive memory joined.

Sequencing was done on a sample of PBMCs or a T cell subset sorted from them (not recorded which). The TCR comes from an adult woman who had mild COVID-19 (a few samples of this study predate the infection). Cell type and time point are not known. The gene calls are TRBV7-9 and TRBJ2-3; D possibly corresponds to TRBD2 (6 bases). CDR3 region: CASSSEAGPPTQYF. DNA for the CDR3: TGTGCCAGCAGCTCGGAGGCGGGACCCCCTACGCAGTATTTT.